The next 26 T cell receptor beta chains were all read from a single sample in a study of T cell responses to AZD1222 COVID-19 vaccine. Sequencing used immunoSEQ multiplex PCR; TCRdb keeps in-frame clones, though not all of them. The sample shows about 180,000 clones, roughly nine tenths of them seen only once. The starting material was peripheral blood, obtained on day 0 of AZD1222 vaccination. The receptors derive from an adult in good health.

The V call is TRBV30, the J call TRBJ1-5, with D uncertain. Between the trimmed V and J ends, which lost 1 base and 3 bases, there was a span of 7 bases. Germline CDR1 reads GTSNPN; CDR2 reads SVGIG (reference sequence). The CDR3 totals 13 residues. CDR3 residues: CAWSGGNNQPQHF. CDR3 coding DNA: TGTGCCTGGAGTGGGGGTAACAATCAGCCCCAGCATTTT.

The chain has TRBV19 and TRBJ1-4; 8 bases match TRBD1. The CDR3 totals 14 residues. In germline, CDR1 is LNHDA, CDR2 SQIVND (reference sequence). Trimming cost V 6 bases and J 2 bases; bases outside gene matches: 2. The CDR3 loop reads CASSGQGTNEKLFF. Written as DNA, the CDR3 is TGTGCCAGTAGCGGACAGGGCACTAATGAAAAACTGTTTTTT.

The V and J genes are TRBV5-1 and TRBJ2-7, with D possibly TRBD2 on 5 matching bases. Germline-derived CDR1 and CDR2 are SGHRS and YFSETQ. The length of the CDR3 is 14 residues. The V end was cut by 0 bases, the J end by 1 base, with 8 bases between. The CDR3 DNA reads TGCGCCAGCAGCTTGGATGGGAGTTCCTACGAGCAGTACTTC. Its translation is CASSLDGSSYEQYF.

V gene TRBV7-6 combines with J gene TRBJ2-2; 13 bases align to TRBD2. V lost 5 bases to trimming and J lost 6 bases; unmatched junction nucleotides: 6. CDR3 length equals 16 residues. CDR1 is SGHVS and CDR2 is FNYEAQ in the germline V gene. CDR3 sequence (DNA): TGTGCCAGCAGCACCAGACTAGCGGGGGGTTCCGGGGAGCTGTTTTTT. This gives the protein CASSTRLAGGSGELFF. The full variable domain, with the rest looked up from reference TRBV7-6 and TRBJ2-2, is GAGVSQSPRYKVTKRGQDVALRCDPISGHVSLYWYRQALGQGPEFLTYFNYEAQQDKSGLPNDRFSAERPEGSISTLTIQRTEQRDSAMYRCASSTRLAGGSGELFFGEGSRLTVL.

This chain links TRBV7-9 with TRBJ1-3; D call uncertain. CDR1 and CDR2 from the germline V gene are SEHNR and FQNEAQ (reference sequence). This CDR3 contains 15 residues. Trimming cost V 1 base and J 0 bases, with 7 bases left between them. Here the CDR3 reads CASSLVRSSGNTIYF. CDR3 DNA sequence: TGTGCCAGCAGCTTAGTGCGCAGCTCTGGAAACACCATATATTTT.

The chain is built from TRBV5-1 and TRBJ2-2, with D perhaps matching TRBD2 (7 bases). V lost 0 bases, J lost 9 bases, and 15 bases lay in between. This CDR3 region has 15 residues. Germline values: CDR1 SGHRS, CDR2 YFSETQ. The CDR3 nucleotides read TGCGCCAGCAGCTTGGCCGCGGGGGCGTCCAGGGAGCTGTTTTTT. Its translation: CASSLAAGASRELFF.

There are many counts of this clone. The rearrangement joins TRBV7-9 to TRBJ1-2, with 7 positions matching TRBD1. The CDR3 extends over 14 amino acids. V lost 6 bases to trimming and J lost 3 bases; unmatched junction nucleotides: 7. Germline V lookup: CDR1 SEHNR, CDR2 FQNEAQ (reference sequence). The CDR3 is CASSSDRKDYGYTF. The CDR3, as DNA: TGTGCCAGCAGTTCGGACAGGAAAGACTATGGCTACACCTTC.

The chain recombines TRBV5-5 with TRBJ1-6, with no clear D. The germline gives CDR1 SGHKS, CDR2 YYEKEE (reference sequence). With 3 bases removed from V and 8 bases from J, the gap between germline ends came to 6 bases. The CDR3 is made up of 12 amino acids. The CDR3 here is CASSWEHSPLHF. The CDR3 nucleotides read TGTGCCAGCAGCTGGGAACATTCACCCCTCCACTTT.

The chain uses TRBV2 and TRBJ1-1, with D possibly being TRBD1 (6 bases). Germline values: CDR1 SNHLY, CDR2 FYNNEI. Trimming pared 5 bases from V and 3 bases from J, leaving 10 bases between. This CDR3 contains 13 residues. CDR3 nucleotides: TGTGCCAGCAGTAGGGACACCGACACTGAAGCTTTCTTT. Translating gives CASSRDTDTEAFF.

The chain is built from TRBV9 and TRBJ2-7; 12 nucleotides align to TRBD2. J gave up 7 bases and V 3 bases, and 8 bases lay outside the gene matches. CDR3 length equals 15 residues. Germline loops: CDR1 SGDLS, CDR2 YYNGEE. CDR3 loop: CASSGASGGAREQYF. In DNA form, the CDR3 reads TGTGCCAGCAGCGGCGCTAGCGGGGGGGCCCGGGAGCAGTACTTC.

This chain connects TRBV6-5 to TRBJ2-1, with TRBD2 identical over 10 bases. The junction had 6 bases not matched to a gene; V was cut back by 7 bases and J by 9 bases. CDR1 and CDR2 from the germline V gene are MNHEY and SVGAGI. The CDR3 length is 13 residues. This CDR3 reads CASKRGGRIEQFF. The CDR3 coding sequence is TGTGCCAGCAAGCGGGGGGGCCGAATTGAGCAGTTCTTC.

The chain carries TRBV9 and TRBJ2-3; 8 bases align to TRBD2. Germline V gene lookup returns CDR1 SGDLS and CDR2 YYNGEE. This CDR3 has 13 residues. The ends lost 6 bases at V and 7 bases at J; junction bases unmatched: 7. In nucleotides, the CDR3 is TGTGCCAGCAAAGATAGCGGGGTCAATACGCAGTATTTT. It is translated as CASKDSGVNTQYF.

The V gene is TRBV28, the J gene TRBJ1-2; the match to TRBD1 covers 9 bases. The length of the CDR3 is 14 residues. J gave up 6 bases and V 5 bases, and 7 bases lay outside the gene matches. Germline V gene sequence: CDR1 MDHEN, CDR2 SYDVKM. The CDR3 region has the DNA TGTGCCAGCAGTCTCATCCGGGACAGGGATGGCTACACCTTC. Translating gives CASSLIRDRDGYTF.

The rearrangement links TRBV5-3 to TRBJ1-5; no reliable D call. TRBV5-3 is known as an ORF, though its function is uncertain. The CDR3 contains 14 residues. The germline V and J ends were trimmed by 1 base and 1 base, with 6 bases remaining between them. The CDR3 bases are TGTGCCAGAAGCTTGATTTGGAGCAATCAGCCCCAGCATTTT. Its translation: CARSLIWSNQPQHF.

The chain uses TRBV24-1 and TRBJ2-3, with 7 bases fitting TRBD1. The ends lost 9 bases at V and 4 bases at J; junction bases unmatched: 9. The CDR3 is made up of 14 amino acids. Germline V gene lookup returns CDR1 KGHDR and CDR2 SFDVKD. CDR3: CATPTGPGPDTQYF. The DNA of the CDR3 is TGTGCCACCCCGACAGGGCCGGGCCCAGATACGCAGTATTTT.

This clone was seen only once. The gene calls are TRBV12-5 and TRBJ2-3; D assignment may be TRBD1 or TRBD2 (5 bases each). The CDR3 runs 13 residues. The germline V and J ends were trimmed by 3 bases and 4 bases, with 8 bases remaining between them. Germline assignment: CDR1 LGHNT and CDR2 FRNRAP. Written as DNA, the CDR3 is TGTGCTAGTGGTTTATTGGGGGCAGATACGCAGTATTTT. It encodes CASGLLGADTQYF.

Here the CDR3 reads CASSPTRQFNEKLFF. The CDR3, as DNA: TGTGCCTCTTCCCCCACCCGACAGTTTAATGAAAAACTGTTTTTT. The J gene is TRBJ1-4, the V gene TRBV30, with D possibly matching TRBD1 (5 bases). The V end lost 7 bases, the J end lost 4 bases, and 19 bases lay between the germline ends. Germline V gene data show CDR1 as GTSNPN and CDR2 as SVGIG (reference sequence). The CDR3 consists of 15 residues.

The chain uses TRBV7-9 and TRBJ2-1, with TRBD1 as a possible D gene (6 bases). Germline-derived CDR1 and CDR2 are SEHNR and FQNEAQ (reference sequence). Deletions cut 5 bases from V and 9 bases from J, with 14 bases between. The CDR3 runs to 13 residues. CDR3 sequence: CASSPRDKREQFF. The DNA for the CDR3 is TGTGCCAGCAGCCCCCGGGACAAGCGTGAGCAGTTCTTC.

This chain joins TRBV4-1 and TRBJ2-7, with D perhaps TRBD2 (5 bases). This CDR3 has 13 residues. From germline, CDR1 is MGHRA and CDR2 YSYEKL. V was clipped by 0 bases and J by 9 bases, with 12 bases between them. The CDR3 sequence is CASSQDLASRQYV. The CDR3 bases are TGCGCCAGCAGCCAAGATTTGGCTAGCCGGCAGTACGTC.

The V gene is TRBV11-3, the J gene TRBJ2-1; possibly TRBD1 for D (5 bases). V was clipped by 6 bases and J by 8 bases, with 20 bases between them. The CDR3 is 15 amino acids. Germline CDR1 reads SGHNT; CDR2 reads YENEEA. The CDR3 coding sequence is TGTGCCAGCAGTCGCGATGGGGCTGAAGGCGATGAGCAGTTCTTC. Amino acids: CASSRDGAEGDEQFF.

The chain has TRBV2 and TRBJ1-2, with no clear D. This CDR3 spans 13 amino acids. In germline, CDR1 is SNHLY, CDR2 FYNNEI. Trimming cost V 2 bases and J 2 bases, with 6 bases left between them. The CDR3 spells CASSEQENYGYTF. DNA of the CDR3: TGTGCCAGCAGTGAACAGGAGAACTATGGCTACACCTTC.

The V call is TRBV10-3, the J call TRBJ1-4; 10 bases align to TRBD1. The germline V gene has CDR1 ENHRY and CDR2 SYGVKD. The CDR3 runs 14 residues. V lost 6 bases and J lost 5; bases outside the gene matches: 3. CDR3 sequence: CAIRQDRGNEKLFF. The CDR3 DNA is TGTGCCATCAGGCAGGACAGGGGGAATGAAAAACTGTTTTTT.

This chain connects TRBV2 to TRBJ1-5, with D hard to call. The CDR3 covers 14 residues. Germline lookup yields CDR1 SNHLY and CDR2 FYNNEI. The ends were cut back, 7 bases at V and 3 bases at J, with 13 bases in the middle. The CDR3 is CASTEGENNQPQHF. DNA for the CDR3: TGTGCCAGCACGGAGGGCGAAAACAATCAGCCCCAGCATTTT.

This chain links TRBV15 with TRBJ2-2, with TRBD2 identical over 10 bases. Germline V gene data show CDR1 as LNHNV and CDR2 as YYDKDF (reference sequence). With V trimmed by 8 bases and J by 2 bases, 8 bases remained unmatched. This CDR3 is built from 16 residues. The CDR3 bases are TGTGCCACCCAATTAGCGGGGGGAAGAAACACCGGGGAGCTGTTTTTT. Protein: CATQLAGGRNTGELFF. Using reference TRBV15 and TRBJ2-2 for the parts outside the CDR3, the full variable domain is DAMVIQNPRYQVTQFGKPVTLSCSQTLNHNVMYWYQQKSSQAPKLLFHYYDKDFNNEADTPDNFQSRRPNTSFCFLDIRSPGLGDTAMYLCATQLAGGRNTGELFFGEGSRLTVL.

J is TRBJ1-1 and V is TRBV24-1, with 7 bases aligning to TRBD1. Trimming cost V 6 bases and J 2 bases; bases outside gene matches: 5. This CDR3 spans 14 amino acids. CDR1 KGHDR and CDR2 SFDVKD come from the germline V gene. CDR3 nucleotides: TGTGCCACCAGTCGGGACAGTATAAACACTGAAGCTTTCTTT. It translates to CATSRDSINTEAFF.

The chain couples TRBV5-1 to TRBJ2-3; 7 nucleotides line up with TRBD2. CDR1 and CDR2 from the germline V gene are SGHRS and YFSETQ. V lost 0 bases and J lost 2; bases outside the gene matches: 6. CDR3 length: 16 residues. CDR3 protein: CASSLGPSGDTDTQYF. The CDR3 DNA sequence: TGCGCCAGCAGCTTGGGGCCTAGCGGAGACACAGATACGCAGTATTTT.